Included here is one TCR beta chain sequence, with context. The clone's antigen remains unknown. It has no much larger one-base neighbor in the sample; base qualities were not kept. The entry originates in a study of blood T cell repertoires in COVID-19 (dated by TCRdb to the early 2020s). Study-level background: The collaborator samples originated in the United States, Italy and Spain and spanned the acute and convalescent phases of COVID-19. The prospective study material was composed of cDNA or gDNA derived from T cells, B-cell-depleted T cells, or PBMCs. Where available, HLA class I and class II types were obtained from metadata supplied by the sample provider rather than from assay-based typing. Nearly every sample came with metadata listing a de-identified subject ID, COVID-19 status, age in years and sex. Subjects who had been exposed to COVID-19, were actively infected with it, or had recovered from it provided the deeply sampled blood TCRbeta repertoires that made up the dataset. Samples came from the ongoing ImmuneRACE study (first 160 participants) plus 1,254 subjects from 6 global collaborators. The repertoires were released in a freely available public database meant as a resource for research on the immune response to SARS-CoV-2. General conclusions and limits of the study: Clinical and demographic metadata were provided uncurated, with the amount varying by source and participant.

Samples from volunteer blood donors who had recovered from COVID-19 were contributed by a second Seattle source. The collaborating institutions used their own protocols to collect whole blood in K2EDTA tubes. Collaborator samples were shipped for TCRbeta analysis as frozen whole blood, isolated PBMCs, or DNA extracted from either sample type. The V end loses 2 bases and the J end loses 6 bases, and a stretch of 6 bases separates them. From cysteine to phenylalanine, the CDR3 is 13 amino acids long. Just CDR3 DNA is preserved here, 39 bases in frame from base 1. CDR1 KGHDR and CDR2 SFDVKD were looked up in the germline V gene. TCRbeta CDR3 regions were amplified from genomic DNA by means of the immunoSEQ Assay, a bias-controlled multiplex PCR. In the original analysis: The number of nucleated cells in each sample was estimated from the amplification of reference gene primers within the assay. To quantify the absolute abundance of each unique TCRbeta CDR3 rearrangement, sequence reads were collapsed and filtered. Productive Simpson clonality was computed per sample as the square root of Simpson's diversity index over productive rearrangements. The table was pulled from immuneACCESS by TCRdb, which kept in-frame rearrangements only. Such tables lose some clones; where checked, under half of the loss comes from unresolved V genes, and the rest has no known cause. V, J and clone size reflect that table, while D and trimming were determined from the DNA. A total of about 200,000 clones appear in this sample, roughly 89% of them only once. Roughly 2.3% of the sample comes from the top ten.

The rearrangement joined TRBV24-1 to TRBJ2-2; the D gene is perhaps TRBD1, on 5 matching bases. The sequenced sample consisted of peripheral blood. The sequence derives from a man between 25 and 39 years old who had recovered from COVID-19. The DNA sequence reads TGTGCCACCAGTGATTCAGGGCCCGGGGAGCTGTTTTTT. Translation gives CATSDSGPGELFF.